This is a list of T cell receptor beta chains from one sample in a study of blood T cell repertoires in COVID-19. Using immunoSEQ multiplex PCR, the repertoire was profiled, and TCRdb retains in-frame clones only, with some absent. The sample has about 280,000 clones; 70% to 90% are singletons. The sample comprised peripheral blood. Every receptor here comes from a woman in her 70s with acute or convalescent COVID-19. Each CDR3 is given with its conserved first and last residue. A D gene is named only where the DNA matches it firmly. Expanded clones are given a class, and other clones once, few, many or no size at all.

>.|TRBV7-8|TRBJ1-1|.
CASSLGVGAGRTEAFF
TGTGCCAGCAGCTTAGGCGTAGGGGCAGGTCGAACTGAAGCTTTCTTT
>.|TRBV3-1/TRBV3-2|TRBJ2-3|.
CASSHTRGPADTQYF
TGTGCCAGCAGCCACACGCGGGGTCCGGCAGATACGCAGTATTTT
>TRBD2|TRBV5-4|TRBJ2-5|.
CASSLEVSGGDQYF
TGTGCCAGCAGCTTGGAGGTGTCGGGGGGGGACCAGTACTTC
>TRBD1|TRBV5-5|TRBJ2-1|.
CASKGQWANEQFF
TGTGCCAGCAAGGGACAGTGGGCCAATGAGCAGTTCTTC
>TRBD1|TRBV7-8|TRBJ1-3|.
CASSAQGAAGNTIYF
TGTGCCAGCAGCGCACAGGGGGCGGCCGGAAACACCATATATTTT
>.|TRBV19|TRBJ1-2|.
CASSMDRRYGYTF
TGTGCCAGTAGTATGGACAGACGCTATGGCTACACCTTC
>.|TRBV7-2|TRBJ1-5|.
CASSFGRAKPQHF
TGTGCCAGCAGCTTCGGCAGGGCAAAGCCCCAGCATTTT
>.|TRBV5-1|TRBJ1-5|.
CASSSGGRQDNQPQHF
TGCGCCAGCAGCTCGGGCGGGAGACAGGATAATCAGCCCCAGCATTTT
>.|TRBV6-4|TRBJ2-3|.
CAAGPGHTDTQYF
TGTGCCGCGGGTCCCGGGCACACAGATACGCAGTATTTT
>.|TRBV7-3|TRBJ1-1|.
CASSSNDRNTEAFF
TGTGCCAGCAGCTCGAATGACAGGAACACTGAAGCTTTCTTT
>TRBD2|TRBV4-2|TRBJ2-5|.
CASSRQWTSGKETQYF
TGTGCCAGCAGCCGGCAGTGGACTAGCGGCAAAGAGACCCAGTACTTC
>TRBD1|TRBV5-1|TRBJ2-1|.
CASTRETGVDNEQFF
TGCGCCAGCACCCGGGAGACAGGGGTCGACAATGAGCAGTTCTTC
>.|TRBV12-3/TRBV12-4|TRBJ1-1|.
CASSSDRNTEAFF
TGTGCCAGCAGTTCCGACAGGAACACTGAAGCTTTCTTT
>TRBD1|TRBV19|TRBJ1-1|.
CASSITRGPAFF
TGTGCCAGTAGTATAACGAGGGGGCCGGCTTTCTTT
>TRBD1|TRBV19|TRBJ2-6|.
CASSQTGFAGANVLTF
TGTGCCAGTAGTCAGACAGGGTTTGCTGGGGCCAACGTCCTGACTTTC
>TRBD1|TRBV10-3|TRBJ1-2|.
CAIRGDSQGSYTF
TGTGCCATCAGGGGGGACAGCCAAGGTTCCTACACCTTC
>.|TRBV30|TRBJ1-2|.
CAWSVRGDYGYTF
TGTGCCTGGAGTGTACGGGGAGACTATGGCTACACCTTC
>TRBD1|TRBV6-5|TRBJ1-2|.
CASRETGVNGYTF
TGTGCCAGCAGGGAGACAGGGGTGAATGGCTACACCTTC
>.|TRBV12-3/TRBV12-4|TRBJ1-1|.
CASSHGSTEAFF
TGTGCCAGCAGTCATGGGAGTACTGAAGCTTTCTTT
>TRBD1|TRBV3-1/TRBV3-2|TRBJ2-6|.
CASGDSSGANVLTF
TGTGCCAGCGGGGACAGCTCTGGGGCCAACGTCCTGACTTTC
>TRBD1|TRBV7-2|TRBJ1-6|.
CASSRDRGKTSPLHF
TGTGCCAGCAGCCGGGACAGGGGAAAAACTTCACCCCTCCACTTT
>.|TRBV3-1/TRBV3-2|TRBJ1-3|few
CASRKAGGNTIYF
TGTGCCAGCCGAAAGGCGGGAGGAAACACCATATATTTT
>TRBD2|TRBV6-6|TRBJ2-7|.
CASSPRTSGGARSYEQYF
TGTGCCAGCAGTCCCCGGACTAGCGGGGGGGCAAGGTCCTACGAGCAGTACTTC
>TRBD1|TRBV7-9|TRBJ1-2|.
CASSFETGTGTGYTF
TGTGCCAGCAGTTTCGAAACCGGGACAGGGACGGGCTACACCTTC
>.|TRBV12-3/TRBV12-4|TRBJ2-2|once
CASSLRDTGELFF
TGTGCCAGCAGTCTCAGGGACACCGGGGAGCTGTTTTTT
>TRBD1|TRBV7-2|TRBJ1-1|.
CASSFSWDRGHTEAFF
TGTGCCAGCAGCTTTAGTTGGGACAGGGGCCATACTGAAGCTTTCTTT
>TRBD2|TRBV5-1|TRBJ2-3|.
CASSLHSGGSTDTQYF
TGCGCCAGCAGCTTGCATAGCGGGGGTAGCACAGATACGCAGTATTTT
>TRBD2|TRBV5-4|TRBJ2-1|.
CASSLGLAGGPLSYNEQFF
TGTGCCAGCAGCTTGGGACTAGCGGGGGGCCCCCTCTCCTACAATGAGCAGTTCTTC